Sequencing of this T cell receptor (beta chain) was carried out in a study of T cells in Graves' hyperthyroidism and ophthalmopathy. The ends were cut back, 1 base at V and 7 bases at J, with 11 bases in the middle. CDR1 is SGHTA and CDR2 is FQGNSA in the germline V gene. There are 14 residues in the CDR3. Authors of the study amplified TCR beta CDR3 regions from RNA transcripts. First-round RT-PCR with HTBI primers amplified the TCR CDR3 region. TCRdb recomputed calls from the multiplex PCR reads with MiXCR, one row per CDR3 protein. The sample lists about 640,000 distinct CDR3 sequences, less than 25% occurring once. This clonotype has just a few counts. What it recognizes is unknown. Study observations and caveats: Most clonotypes expanded in thyroid above 0.001 were likewise present in blood. Stable hyperthyroidism was told apart from ophthalmopathy by a model built on 13 V-J features.

PBMCs stemmed from under 11 ml fresh peripheral blood. The V and J genes are TRBV7-2 and TRBJ2-1; D is undetermined. Sequencing used blood. The sequence was collected from a man in his thirties or forties with Graves' ophthalmopathy. CDR3 bases: TGTGCCAGCAGCTTAGAATTCGGAAATAATGAGCAGTTCTTC. Amino acids: CASSLEFGNNEQFF.